What follows is one T cell receptor beta chain and its context. Its antigen remains unidentified. Germline V lookup: CDR1 SQVTM, CDR2 ANQGSEA. V shed 8 bases and J 4 bases; nucleotides not matched to a gene: 10. The CDR3 runs to 14 residues. The data are from a study of T cells in Graves' hyperthyroidism and ophthalmopathy. The wider study: At the time of initial diagnosis and before any treatment, peripheral blood was collected.

Over 18 months, lack of ophthalmopathy progression marked Graves' hyperthyroidism as stable. TCR beta CDR3 region amplification was performed from RNA transcripts. HTBI primers drove first-round RT-PCR of the TCR CDR3. TCRdb itself ran the multiplex PCR reads through MiXCR, one entry per CDR3 protein. In the table there are about 840,000 distinct CDR3 sequences, roughly 40% of which are singletons. General study points: In the blood, most expanded thyroid clonotypes above 0.001 appeared as well. Ophthalmopathy was told apart from stable hyperthyroidism by a 13 V-J model.

This chain joins TRBV29-1 and TRBJ2-7; 11 bases line up with TRBD1. The sequenced sample was blood. The receptor was isolated from a man between 18 and 35 years old with Graves' hyperthyroidism. Here the CDR3 reads CSLARDRGYYEQYF. Here the CDR3 DNA reads TGCAGCTTAGCAAGGGACAGGGGGTATTACGAGCAGTACTTC.